Listed below are T cell receptor beta chains from one sample, sequenced in a study of cytotoxic CD8 clonotypes in ibrutinib-treated CLL. Method: immunoSEQ multiplex PCR; TCRdb's copy keeps in-frame clones and lacks some. Of approximately 47,000 clones in the sample, 60% to 80% were seen once. Sequencing was performed on PBMCs, taken after 24 months of ibrutinib treatment. The receptors stem from a human donor with chronic lymphocytic leukemia. The CDR3 runs from the conserved cysteine through the conserved F or W. D genes are given only for firm matches. Expanded clones are given a class, and other clones once, few, many or no size at all.

>TRBJ1-1|TRBV6-6|once|TRBD1
TGTGCCAGCTACGGACAGGGGCGGGCTTTCTTT
CASYGQGRAFF
>TRBJ1-1|TRBV11-2|.|.
TGTGCCAGCAGCTTAGTGCCGGGGGGGTGGACTGAAGCTTTCTTT
CASSLVPGGWTEAFF
>TRBJ2-7|TRBV20-1|few|.
TGCAGTGCTAGAGAAAAATACGAGCAGTACTTC
CSAREKYEQYF
>TRBJ2-7|TRBV5-4|once|TRBD2
TGTGCCAGCAGCTTAGGAGGACTAGGGTCGTACGAGCAGTACTTC
CASSLGGLGSYEQYF
>TRBJ2-7|TRBV11-3|.|TRBD1
TGTGCCAGCAGCTTAGGACAGGGTGGAACCTACGAGCAGTACTTC
CASSLGQGGTYEQYF
>TRBJ1-5|TRBV28|few|.
TGTGCCAGCAGTCAGCTCCTGGGCAATCAGCCCCAGCATTTT
CASSQLLGNQPQHF
>TRBJ2-5|TRBV28|few|TRBD1
TGTGCCAGCAGTATCGACAGGGGGCGTGGGACCCAGTACTTC
CASSIDRGRGTQYF
>TRBJ2-3|TRBV20-1|.|.
TGCAGTGCTAGAGCAGGGGATACGCAGTATTTT
CSARAGDTQYF
>TRBJ2-2|TRBV6-5|.|.
TGTGCCAGCAGTTACTCGTATAACACCGGGGAGCTGTTTTTT
CASSYSYNTGELFF
>TRBJ2-1|TRBV2|once|TRBD2
TGTGCCAGCAGTCGGACTAGCGGAAGCTCCTACAATGAGCAGTTCTTC
CASSRTSGSSYNEQFF
>TRBJ1-2|TRBV2|.|.
TGTGCCAGCCAAACCAAGGTGCCAAGAGCTAACTATGGCTACACCTTC
CASQTKVPRANYGYTF
>TRBJ2-3|TRBV2|.|.
TGTGCCAGCAGAGCGCGGAGCTTGGGGGAGGATACGCAGTATTTT
CASRARSLGEDTQYF
>TRBJ2-5|TRBV2|.|TRBD1
TGTGCCAGCAGTGAAGACAGGGGGCGGCCAGAGACCCAGTACTTC
CASSEDRGRPETQYF
>TRBJ1-1|TRBV19|once|.
TGTGCCAGTAGCCGGGGCGTTGGCAGGGGAAACCCTGGGGGCACTGAAGCTTTCTTT
CASSRGVGRGNPGGTEAFF
>TRBJ1-6|TRBV14|.|.
TGTGCCAGCAGCCAAGATCCGGTCCGGGGTTCACCCCTCCACTTT
CASSQDPVRGSPLHF
>TRBJ2-1|TRBV5-1|.|.
TGCGCCAGCAGCCCGGGCCCGAGCTCCTACAATGAGCAGTTCTTC
CASSPGPSSYNEQFF
>TRBJ2-3|TRBV4-2|.|TRBD1
TGTGCCAGCAGCCCCGACCTGGGCGGTAGGGGGCAGGATACGCAGTATTTT
CASSPDLGGRGQDTQYF
>TRBJ2-2|TRBV5-6|.|TRBD1
TGTGCCAGCAGCCGGGACAGCCTGCAAACCGGGGAGCTGTTTTTT
CASSRDSLQTGELFF
>TRBJ2-3|TRBV2|.|TRBD2
TGTGCCAGCAGTGAGAGTAGCGGGGGGGCCTTTGCCACAGATACGCAGTATTTT
CASSESSGGAFATDTQYF
>TRBJ2-7|TRBV7-2|few|.
TGTGCCAGCAGCTTAGCGTCACGGGCAGACGAGCAGTACTTC
CASSLASRADEQYF